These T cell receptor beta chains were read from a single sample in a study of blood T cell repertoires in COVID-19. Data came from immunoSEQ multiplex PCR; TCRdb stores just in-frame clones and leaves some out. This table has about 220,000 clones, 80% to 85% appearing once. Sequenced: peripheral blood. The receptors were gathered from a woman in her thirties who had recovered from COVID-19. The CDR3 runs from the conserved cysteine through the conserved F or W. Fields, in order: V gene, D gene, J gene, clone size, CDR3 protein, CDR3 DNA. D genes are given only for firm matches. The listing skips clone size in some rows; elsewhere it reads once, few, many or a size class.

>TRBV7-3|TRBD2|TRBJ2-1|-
CASSFGGEQFF
TGTGCCAGCAGCTTCGGGGGGGAGCAGTTCTTC
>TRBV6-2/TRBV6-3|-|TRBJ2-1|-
CASSNLHEQFF
TGTGCCAGCAGTAACCTACATGAGCAGTTCTTC
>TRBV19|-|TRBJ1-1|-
CASSIGRQYRFSGTEAFF
TGTGCCAGTAGTATAGGACGGCAGTACAGATTCAGCGGCACTGAAGCTTTCTTT
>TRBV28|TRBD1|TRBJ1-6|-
CASSPPGGSDFSYNSPLHF
TGTGCCAGCAGTCCCCCAGGGGGCAGCGATTTTTCTTATAATTCACCCCTCCACTTT
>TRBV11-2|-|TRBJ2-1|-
CASSSPGSYNEQFF
TGTGCCAGCAGCTCTCCAGGCTCCTACAATGAGCAGTTCTTC
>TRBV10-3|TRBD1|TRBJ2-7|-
CAISDQQGQGSYEQYF
TGTGCCATCAGTGACCAACAGGGGCAAGGATCGTACGAGCAGTACTTC
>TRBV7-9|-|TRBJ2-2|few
CASSLELSGELFF
TGTGCCAGCAGCTTAGAGCTTAGCGGGGAGCTGTTTTTT
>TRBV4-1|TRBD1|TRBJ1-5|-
CASSQLTGNQPQHF
TGCGCCAGCAGCCAATTGACAGGGAATCAGCCCCAGCATTTT
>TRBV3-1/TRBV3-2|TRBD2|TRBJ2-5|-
CASSQASSTSGRETQYF
TGTGCCAGCAGCCAGGCTTCGTCGACTAGCGGGAGAGAGACCCAGTACTTC
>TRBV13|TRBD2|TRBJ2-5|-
CASSLSGSWTQYF
TGTGCCAGCAGCCTCAGCGGGAGTTGGACCCAGTACTTC
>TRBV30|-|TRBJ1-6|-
CAWSVQGNSPLHF
TGTGCCTGGAGTGTACAGGGAAATTCACCCCTCCACTTT
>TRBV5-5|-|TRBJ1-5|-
CASRGGGGVGNQPQHF
TGTGCCAGCAGAGGCGGTGGAGGGGTTGGGAATCAGCCCCAGCATTTT
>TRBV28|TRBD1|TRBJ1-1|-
CASSTGQGFTEAFF
TGTGCCAGCAGTACGGGACAGGGATTCACTGAAGCTTTCTTT
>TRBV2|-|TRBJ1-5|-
CASSGQARPQHF
TGTGCCAGCAGTGGACAGGCGAGGCCCCAGCATTTT
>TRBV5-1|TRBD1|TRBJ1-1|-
CASSLDLTGGQTEAFF
TGCGCCAGCAGCTTGGATTTGACAGGGGGCCAGACTGAAGCTTTCTTT
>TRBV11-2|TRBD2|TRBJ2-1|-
CASSLAAYNEQFF
TGTGCCAGCAGCCTAGCGGCCTACAATGAGCAGTTCTTC
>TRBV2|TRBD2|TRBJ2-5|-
CASSSGNTQETQYF
TGTGCCAGCTCTAGCGGGAACACACAAGAGACCCAGTACTTC
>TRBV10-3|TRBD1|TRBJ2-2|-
CAINRQGAGELFF
TGTGCCATCAATCGACAGGGAGCCGGGGAGCTGTTTTTT
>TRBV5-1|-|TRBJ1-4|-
CASSSGSSLVTEKLFF
TGCGCCAGCAGCTCGGGAAGCTCCCTGGTGACTGAAAAACTGTTTTTT
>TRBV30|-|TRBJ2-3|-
CAWSVSAGWDTQYF
TGTGCCTGGAGTGTTTCGGCAGGGTGGGATACGCAGTATTTT
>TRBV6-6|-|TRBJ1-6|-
CASSYGGGSNSPLHF
TGTGCCAGCAGTTACGGGGGGGGCTCGAATTCACCCCTCCACTTT
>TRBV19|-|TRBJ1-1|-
CASSPEGKGTEAFF
TGTGCCAGTAGTCCAGAGGGAAAAGGGACTGAAGCTTTCTTT
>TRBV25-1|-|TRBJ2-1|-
CASSDYLADSSYNEQFF
TGTGCCAGCAGTGACTACCTAGCGGACAGCTCCTACAATGAGCAGTTCTTC
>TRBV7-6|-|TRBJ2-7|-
CASSPTVGGGYEQYF
TGTGCCAGCAGCCCAACCGTGGGAGGGGGCTACGAGCAGTACTTC
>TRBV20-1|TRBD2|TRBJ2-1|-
CSASSGSNPGLARSYNEQFF
TGCAGTGCTAGTAGTGGGTCCAATCCGGGACTAGCGCGCTCCTACAATGAGCAGTTCTTC
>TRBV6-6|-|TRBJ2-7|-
CASSYSGPAEGYEQYF
TGTGCCAGCAGTTACTCAGGCCCAGCGGAGGGTTACGAGCAGTACTTC
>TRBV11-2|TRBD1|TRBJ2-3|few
CASSLRDRGIEDTQYF
TGTGCCAGCAGCTTACGGGACAGGGGAATCGAAGATACGCAGTATTTT
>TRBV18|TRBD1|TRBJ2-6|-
CASSPGDRPGANVLTF
TGTGCCAGCTCACCAGGGGACAGACCAGGGGCCAACGTCCTGACTTTC
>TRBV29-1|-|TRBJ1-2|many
CSVRPTGRSYTF
TGCAGCGTCCGACCTACAGGGAGAAGCTACACCTTC
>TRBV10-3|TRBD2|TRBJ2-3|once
CAISEVSGVGDTQYF
TGTGCCATCAGTGAGGTTAGCGGGGTGGGAGATACGCAGTATTTT
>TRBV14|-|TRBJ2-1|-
CASSQGGLNEQFF
TGTGCCAGCAGCCAAGGGGGACTCAATGAGCAGTTCTTC
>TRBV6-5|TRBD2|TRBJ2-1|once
CASSYSAGGSYNEQFF
TGTGCCAGCAGTTACTCTGCGGGAGGGTCCTACAATGAGCAGTTCTTC
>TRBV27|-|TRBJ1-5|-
CASSLGTGVNQPQHF
TGTGCCAGCAGTTTAGGCACAGGTGTCAATCAGCCCCAGCATTTT
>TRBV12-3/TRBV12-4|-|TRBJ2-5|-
CASTLPNGETQYF
TGTGCCAGCACCCTCCCGAACGGGGAGACCCAGTACTTC
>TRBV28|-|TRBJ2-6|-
CASVYSSGANVLTF
TGTGCCAGCGTCTACAGCTCTGGGGCCAACGTCCTGACTTTC
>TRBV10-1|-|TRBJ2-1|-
CASSESRRSSYNEQFF
TGCGCCAGCAGTGAGTCGAGGCGGAGCTCCTACAATGAGCAGTTCTTC
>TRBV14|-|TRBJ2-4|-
CASSPLGVAKNIQYF
TGTGCCAGCAGCCCCTTAGGGGTAGCCAAAAACATTCAGTACTTC